One sample yielded the 5 T cell receptor beta chains listed below, sequenced in a study of T cell changes during pregnancy in multiple sclerosis. Produced via immunoSEQ multiplex PCR; TCRdb's table is partial and in-frame only. The sample lists about 44,000 clones; roughly nine tenths were seen once. The sequencing used CD4+ T cells from peripheral blood mononuclear cells, collected after pregnancy. Every receptor here comes from a female donor with multiple sclerosis, enrolled in a pregnancy study.

The CDR3 coding sequence is TGCGCCAGCAGCAGACAGGGGAATAGTAATGAAAAACTGTTTTTT. Translated, it gives CASSRQGNSNEKLFF. V and J are TRBV5-1 and TRBJ1-4; 8 positions match TRBD1. CDR3 length: 15 residues. J gave up 4 bases and V 4 bases, and 6 bases lay outside the gene matches. Looked up from germline, CDR1 is SGHRS and CDR2 is YFSETQ.

This clone showed up just a few times. This chain joins TRBV28 and TRBJ1-5; possibly TRBD1 for D (5 bases). The CDR3 has 14 residues. Trimming shortened V by 5 bases and J by 9 bases, and 17 bases separated the two germline ends. Germline lookup yields CDR1 MDHEN and CDR2 SYDVKM. This CDR3 is CASSHRGPGRPQHF. The DNA for the CDR3 is TGTGCCAGCAGTCACCGAGGACCAGGGCGGCCCCAGCATTTT.

The gene calls are TRBV7-9 and TRBJ1-5; 9 bases align to TRBD1. Looked up from germline, CDR1 is SEHNR and CDR2 is FQNEAQ (reference sequence). The ends lost 5 bases at V and 7 bases at J; junction bases unmatched: 6. The CDR3 is 14 amino acids. The CDR3 here is CASSRGQGYQPQHF. The CDR3 bases are TGTGCCAGCAGCCGGGGACAGGGCTACCAGCCCCAGCATTTT.

This rearrangement joins TRBV6-6 to TRBJ1-2; TRBD1 matches at 7 bases. The CDR3 extends over 13 amino acids. CDR1 is MNHNY, CDR2 SVGAGI, per germline (reference sequence). V shed 7 bases and J 4 bases; nucleotides not matched to a gene: 6. The CDR3 nucleotides are TGTGCCAGCAATCCGGGACAGCGCTATGGCTACACCTTC. This encodes CASNPGQRYGYTF.

The V call is TRBV28, the J call TRBJ1-5; the D is unclear. The V end lost 3 bases, the J end lost 4 bases, and 13 bases lay between the germline ends. The CDR3 totals 15 residues. Germline loops: CDR1 MDHEN, CDR2 SYDVKM. CDR3 in DNA: TGTGCCAGCAGTTTGGGAGGTCAGAGGAATCAGCCCCAGCATTTT. It encodes CASSLGGQRNQPQHF.